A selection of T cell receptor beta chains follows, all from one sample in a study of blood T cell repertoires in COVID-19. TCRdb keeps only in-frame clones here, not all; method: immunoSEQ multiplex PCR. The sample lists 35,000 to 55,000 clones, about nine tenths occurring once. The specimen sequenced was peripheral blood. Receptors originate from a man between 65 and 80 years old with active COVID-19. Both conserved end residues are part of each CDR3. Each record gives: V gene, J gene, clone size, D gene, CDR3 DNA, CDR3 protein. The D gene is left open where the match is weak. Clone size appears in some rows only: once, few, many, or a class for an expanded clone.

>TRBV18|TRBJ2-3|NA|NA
TGTGCCAGCTCACCATTGGCAAAAAGCACAGATACGCAGTATTTT
CASSPLAKSTDTQYF
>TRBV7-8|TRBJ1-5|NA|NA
TGTGCCAGCAGCTTAGGCGTTTCAGGGGTCTATAGCAATCAGCCCCAGCATTTT
CASSLGVSGVYSNQPQHF
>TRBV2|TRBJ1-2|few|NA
TGTGCCAGCAGCGCGGGGGGCATTGGCTACACCTTC
CASSAGGIGYTF
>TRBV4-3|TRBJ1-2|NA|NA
TGCGCCAGCAGCCAAGAGGTAAGGGGGGGGACCCCCCCTGGCTACACCTTC
CASSQEVRGGTPPGYTF
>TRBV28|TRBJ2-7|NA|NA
TGTGCCAGCAGATATCCCACAGGGTCAGGGTACGAGCAGTACTTC
CASRYPTGSGYEQYF
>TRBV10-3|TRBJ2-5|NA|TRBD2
TGTGCCATCAGTCGGAGCGGGGGGGCCCAAGAGACCCAGTACTTC
CAISRSGGAQETQYF
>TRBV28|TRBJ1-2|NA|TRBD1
TGTGCCAGCAGTGCAGGGGGCGGCTATGGCTACACCTTC
CASSAGGGYGYTF
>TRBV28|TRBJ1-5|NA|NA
TGTGCCATCTCCTTTACGTCTGGGACTGGCAATCAGCCCCAGCATTTT
CAISFTSGTGNQPQHF
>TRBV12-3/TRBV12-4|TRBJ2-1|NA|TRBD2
TGTGCCAGCAGGGGGACTAGCGGGACTGAGCAGTTCTTC
CASRGTSGTEQFF
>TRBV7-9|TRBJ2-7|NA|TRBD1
TGTGCCAGCAGCAGCCGACAGGGGCAGGGCGAGCAGTACTTC
CASSSRQGQGEQYF
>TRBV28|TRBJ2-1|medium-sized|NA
TGTGCCAGCAGACCGAAAGCAGGTGTTGAGCAGTTCTTC
CASRPKAGVEQFF
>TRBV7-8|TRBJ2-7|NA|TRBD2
TGTGCCAGCAGCTTAGGTCTAGCGGCCTACGAGCAGTACTTC
CASSLGLAAYEQYF
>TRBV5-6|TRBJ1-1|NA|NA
TGTGCCAGCGGCCTTTGGGCGTCTGAAGCTTTCTTT
CASGLWASEAFF
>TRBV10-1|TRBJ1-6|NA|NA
TGCGCCCCCCCCCGCGCCCATTCACCCCTCCACTTT
CAPPRAHSPLHF
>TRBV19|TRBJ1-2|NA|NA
TGTGCCAGTAGTGTGAGGACGGACTCACTAGGCGCTAACTATGGCTACACCTTC
CASSVRTDSLGANYGYTF
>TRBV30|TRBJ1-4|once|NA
TGTGCCTGGAGATCGAAGGGGGTCAAAGAAAAACTGTTTTTT
CAWRSKGVKEKLFF
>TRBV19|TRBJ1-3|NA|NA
TGTGCCAGTAGTATACGGGGCCAGGGGAGCGGAAACACCATATATTTT
CASSIRGQGSGNTIYF
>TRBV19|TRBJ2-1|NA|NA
TGTGCCACCCAAATCGAGGAGGGGGGGAGCTCCTACAATGAGCAGTTCTTC
CATQIEEGGSSYNEQFF
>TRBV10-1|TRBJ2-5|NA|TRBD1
TGCGCCAGCAGCGGGCGGGAAAGATTTCCACAGGGGGAACAAGAGACCCAGTACTTC
CASSGRERFPQGEQETQYF
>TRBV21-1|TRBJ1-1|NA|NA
TGTGCCAGCGGAACATACAGGAGGGAAAGGCACGACACTGAAGCTTTCTTT
CASGTYRRERHDTEAFF
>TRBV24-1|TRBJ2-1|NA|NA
TGTGCCACCAGTGATTCCCTCGGGGGCTCCTACAATGAGCAGTTCTTC
CATSDSLGGSYNEQFF
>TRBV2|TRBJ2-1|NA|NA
TGTGCCAGCAATGAGTACGGTGAGCAGTTCTTC
CASNEYGEQFF
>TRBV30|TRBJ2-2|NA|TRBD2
TGTGCCTGGGTTAGCGGGGGGGCCCCCCTGGGCGGGGAGCTGTTTTTT
CAWVSGGAPLGGELFF
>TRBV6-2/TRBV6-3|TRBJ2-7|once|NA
TGTGCCAGCAGTCCACAGGCCTACGAGCAGTACTTC
CASSPQAYEQYF
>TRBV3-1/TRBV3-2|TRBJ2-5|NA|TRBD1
TGTGCCAGCAGCCTCAGGGGGCGGTGGGAGACCCAGTACTTC
CASSLRGRWETQYF
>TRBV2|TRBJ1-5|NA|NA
TGTGCCAGCAGCTATGACTATAATCAGCCCCAGCATTTT
CASSYDYNQPQHF
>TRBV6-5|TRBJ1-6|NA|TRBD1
TGTGCCAGCAGTACGCCACAGGGGATTAGGTCACCCCTCCACTTT
CASSTPQGIRSPLHF